Listed below are T cell receptor beta chains from one sample, sequenced in a study of PD-L1 blockade in urothelial cancer. The assay was immunoSEQ multiplex PCR, and TCRdb's table has in-frame clones only and misses some. The table has roughly 52,000 clones, 84% seen once. Sequencing was performed on PBMCs, taken around atezolizumab (anti-PD-L1) treatment. The receptors were sampled from a man between 45 and 60 years old with urothelial cancer. Each CDR3 is given with its conserved first and last residue. The D gene is left open where the match is weak. Clone size appears in some rows only: once, few, many, or a class for an expanded clone.

clone_size d_call j_call v_call cdr3_aa cdr3_nt
- TRBD2 TRBJ2-1 TRBV10-3 CAISGLAGENEQFF TGTGCCATCAGTGGGCTAGCGGGGGAGAATGAGCAGTTCTTC
few TRBD2 TRBJ2-2 TRBV5-1 CASSTPVGRPNTGELFF TGCGCCAGCAGCACCCCGGTCGGGAGGCCGAACACCGGGGAGCTGTTTTTT
few TRBD2 TRBJ2-1 TRBV4-1 CASSQATSGGAWAEQFF TGCGCCAGCAGCCAAGCGACTAGCGGGGGGGCCTGGGCTGAGCAGTTCTTC
- - TRBJ1-6 TRBV27 CASSSLRVFFSPLHF TGTGCCAGCAGTTCCTTACGGGTTTTTTTCTCACCCCTCCACTTT
- - TRBJ2-7 TRBV7-2 CASSFETGNSEQYF TGTGCCAGCAGCTTTGAGACAGGCAATTCCGAGCAGTACTTC
- TRBD1 TRBJ2-1 TRBV4-1 CASSQDLGGEQFF TGCGCCAGCAGCCAAGATTTAGGGGGCGAGCAGTTCTTC
- TRBD1 TRBJ1-6 TRBV5-1 CASSFRTGDNSPLHF TGCGCCAGCAGCTTTCGGACAGGGGATAATTCACCCCTCCACTTT
- TRBD2 TRBJ2-5 TRBV5-1 CASSSNPGLAETQYF TGCGCCAGCAGTTCCAATCCGGGACTAGCGGAGACCCAGTACTTC
- TRBD1 TRBJ1-3 TRBV5-4 CASSPGQGADTIYF TGTGCCAGCAGCCCGGGACAGGGGGCGGACACCATATATTTT
- TRBD2 TRBJ2-7 TRBV28 CASSPPSYPAGNSYEQYF TGTGCCAGCAGTCCTCCTTCGTATCCAGCGGGAAACTCCTACGAGCAGTACTTC
- - TRBJ2-7 TRBV27 CASSLTEISSYEQYF TGTGCCAGCAGTTTAACGGAGATCAGCTCCTACGAGCAGTACTTC
- - TRBJ2-3 TRBV30 CAWSEAAVDTQYF TGTGCCTGGAGTGAGGCGGCGGTGGATACGCAGTATTTT
- TRBD2 TRBJ2-1 TRBV10-3 CAIRTGTSGSNSNEQFF TGTGCCATCAGAACCGGGACTAGCGGGAGTAATAGCAATGAGCAGTTCTTC
- TRBD2 TRBJ2-7 TRBV27 CASSLSGNSYEQYF TGTGCCAGCAGTTTAAGCGGGAACTCCTACGAGCAGTACTTC
- TRBD1 TRBJ2-1 TRBV11-3 CASSFRQGSYNEQFF TGTGCCAGCAGCTTCCGACAGGGTTCCTACAATGAGCAGTTCTTC
once - TRBJ2-5 TRBV5-4 CASRFDSDQETQYF TGTGCCAGCAGATTCGACTCCGATCAAGAGACCCAGTACTTC
- TRBD1 TRBJ1-5 TRBV2 CASSKDRASNQPQHF TGTGCCAGCAGTAAAGACAGGGCGAGCAATCAGCCCCAGCATTTT
once TRBD1 TRBJ1-3 TRBV27 CATRGTDGNTIYF TGTGCCACCCGAGGGACAGATGGAAACACCATATATTTT
- TRBD1 TRBJ2-7 TRBV19 CASSSTGESGSYEQYF TGTGCCAGTAGCTCGACAGGGGAAAGTGGCTCCTACGAGCAGTACTTC
- TRBD1 TRBJ1-5 TRBV10-3 CAIRGTGESQPQHF TGTGCCATCAGGGGGACAGGGGAGTCTCAGCCCCAGCATTTT
- TRBD1 TRBJ1-2 TRBV30 CAWSFTGGNGYTF TGTGCCTGGAGCTTTACAGGGGGCAATGGCTACACCTTC
- - TRBJ2-1 TRBV10-3 CAISEGAESFNPSYNEQFF TGTGCCATCAGTGAAGGGGCCGAGTCTTTCAACCCCTCCTACAATGAGCAGTTCTTC